These T cell receptor beta chains were read from a single sample in a study of blood T cell repertoires in COVID-19. Sequenced by immunoSEQ multiplex PCR; TCRdb stores in-frame clones only, minus some. Of about 200,000 clones detected, around 79% appear once; the ten largest clones hold about 6.5%. Material for sequencing was peripheral blood. The receptors here all came from a woman between 40 and 50 years old with COVID-19, enrolled during active disease. The CDR3 runs from the conserved cysteine through the conserved F or W. A D gene is named only where the DNA matches it firmly. Size tells how often a clone was seen (once, few, many) or the class of an expanded clone, and some rows leave it out.

D gene	clone size	CDR3 length	V gene	J gene	CDR3 DNA	CDR3 protein
TRBD2	-	14	TRBV7-3	TRBJ2-7	TGTGCCAGCAGCTCTAGCGGGGGGGCCTACGAGCAGTACTTC	CASSSSGGAYEQYF
-	-	14	TRBV7-8	TRBJ1-6	TGTGCCAGCAGCTTAGCACAGTTTAATTCACCCCTCCACTTT	CASSLAQFNSPLHF
TRBD2	-	14	TRBV7-2	TRBJ2-7	TGTGCCAGCAGCTATAGCGGGGGGGCCTACGAGCAGTACTTC	CASSYSGGAYEQYF
-	-	13	TRBV3-1/TRBV3-2	TRBJ2-1	TGTGCCAGCAGCCAAGATAAGCACCATGAGCAGTTCTTC	CASSQDKHHEQFF
TRBD1	-	16	TRBV7-2	TRBJ1-2	TGTGCCAGCAGCCTACCGGCCGGACAGGCACTCTATGGCTACACCTTC	CASSLPAGQALYGYTF
-	-	13	TRBV7-2	TRBJ1-5	TGTGCCAGCAGCCCAGGGCCCGCCCGGCCCCAGCATTTT	CASSPGPARPQHF
-	-	13	TRBV10-1	TRBJ2-7	TGCGCCAGCAGTCCTCGGTTCTCCTACGAGCAGTACTTC	CASSPRFSYEQYF
-	-	13	TRBV6-1	TRBJ1-2	TGTGCCAGCAGTGATGTGGGAGCCTATGGCTACACCTTC	CASSDVGAYGYTF
-	-	15	TRBV6-5	TRBJ2-3	TGTGCCAGCACCCCCTGGAGGGATGTGACAGATACGCAGTATTTT	CASTPWRDVTDTQYF
TRBD2	few	14	TRBV3-1/TRBV3-2	TRBJ2-5	TGTGCCAGCAGCGAGAGAGCGGGAGTGGAGACCCAGTACTTC	CASSERAGVETQYF
-	-	13	TRBV29-1	TRBJ1-1	TGCAGCGCCCAAGCAAGAATCAACACTGAAGCTTTCTTT	CSAQARINTEAFF
TRBD1	-	17	TRBV5-1	TRBJ1-2	TGCGCCAGTAAACTACTAGTCTCGGACAGGGGTAAGGATGGCTACACCTTC	CASKLLVSDRGKDGYTF
-	-	14	TRBV29-1	TRBJ2-1	TGCAGCGTTGTTTCACTAGCCGACTACAATGAGCAGTTCTTC	CSVVSLADYNEQFF
-	once	15	TRBV27	TRBJ1-6	TGTGCCAGCAGTTTTACCTCCACATATGATTCACCCCTCCACTTT	CASSFTSTYDSPLHF
TRBD2	-	16	TRBV5-4	TRBJ2-3	TGTGCCAGCCAGCCCGGGACTAGCGGTAGCACAGATACGCAGTATTTT	CASQPGTSGSTDTQYF
-	once	14	TRBV5-5	TRBJ2-7	TGTGCCAGCAGCTTGGAATCAGGGGTTAGGGAGCAGTACTTC	CASSLESGVREQYF
TRBD1	-	15	TRBV5-4	TRBJ1-1	TGTGCCAGCAGGGCCGGGACAGGGAGGAACACTGAAGCTTTCTTT	CASRAGTGRNTEAFF
-	-	15	TRBV12-5	TRBJ2-1	TGTGCTAGTGGTTTGGACAGCGGAGCCTACAATGAGCAGTTCTTC	CASGLDSGAYNEQFF
-	-	11	TRBV5-6	TRBJ2-7	TGTGCCAGCAGCGGAACAGGGAGGCAGTACTTC	CASSGTGRQYF
-	-	11	TRBV29-1	TRBJ1-4	TGCAGCGTTGTACAGGATGAAAAACTGTTTTTT	CSVVQDEKLFF
TRBD1	-	16	TRBV11-2	TRBJ2-4	TGTGCCAGCAGCGTCAAGGGACAGGGGCTCAAAAACATTCAGTACTTC	CASSVKGQGLKNIQYF
TRBD1	-	20	TRBV7-6	TRBJ2-1	TGTGCCAGCAGCTTAGTTCCGGTCAGGGGGACGGTAGTGGGGAACAATGAGCAGTTCTTC	CASSLVPVRGTVVGNNEQFF
-	-	13	TRBV12-3/TRBV12-4	TRBJ2-1	TGTGCCAGCAGTTTTCGTCTCGTCGGTGAGCAGTTCTTC	CASSFRLVGEQFF
TRBD1	-	13	TRBV10-1	TRBJ1-1	TGCGCCAGCAGTGGACAGGGGTTGACTGAAGCTTTCTTT	CASSGQGLTEAFF
-	many	13	TRBV11-1	TRBJ2-7	TGTGCCAGCAGCTACCAGAGGGGAGGCGAGCAGTACTTC	CASSYQRGGEQYF
-	once	14	TRBV7-9	TRBJ2-3	TGTGCCAGCAGCTTACGGTTGATCACAGATACGCAGTATTTT	CASSLRLITDTQYF
TRBD1	-	14	TRBV6-1	TRBJ1-2	TGTGCCAGCAGTGAAAACAGGGGGCGCTATGGCTACACCTTC	CASSENRGRYGYTF
-	-	14	TRBV7-8	TRBJ1-4	TGTGCCAGCAGCTTAGTGGGGGGGAATGAAAAACTGTTTTTT	CASSLVGGNEKLFF
-	-	13	TRBV2	TRBJ1-2	TGTGCCAGCAGTGAGGGGGGAATGGATGGCTACACCTTC	CASSEGGMDGYTF
-	-	15	TRBV19	TRBJ1-1	TGTGCCAGCAGACAGTTCGAAGCTTCAGACACTGAAGCTTTCTTT	CASRQFEASDTEAFF
-	few	15	TRBV27	TRBJ2-5	TGTGCCAGCTCGGGTCTGGGCGGGTTGAGGGAGACCCAGTACTTC	CASSGLGGLRETQYF